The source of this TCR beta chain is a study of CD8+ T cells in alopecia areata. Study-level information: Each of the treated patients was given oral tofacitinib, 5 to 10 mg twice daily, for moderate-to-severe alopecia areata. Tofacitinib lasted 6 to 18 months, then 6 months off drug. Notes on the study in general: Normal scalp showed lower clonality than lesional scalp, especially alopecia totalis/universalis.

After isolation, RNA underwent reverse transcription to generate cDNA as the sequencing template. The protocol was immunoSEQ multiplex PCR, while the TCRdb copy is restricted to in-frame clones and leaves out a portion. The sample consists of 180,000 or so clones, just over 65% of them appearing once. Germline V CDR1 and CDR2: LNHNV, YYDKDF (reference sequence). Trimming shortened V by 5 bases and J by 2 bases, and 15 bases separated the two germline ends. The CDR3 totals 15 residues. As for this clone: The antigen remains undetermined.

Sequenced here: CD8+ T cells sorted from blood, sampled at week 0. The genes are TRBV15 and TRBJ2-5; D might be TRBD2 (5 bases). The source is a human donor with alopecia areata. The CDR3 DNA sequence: TGTGCCACCAGCCCTTCGAGGGCTAGTCAAGAGACCCAGTACTTC. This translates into CATSPSRASQETQYF. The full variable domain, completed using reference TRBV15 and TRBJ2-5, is DAMVIQNPRYQVTQFGKPVTLSCSQTLNHNVMYWYQQKSSQAPKLLFHYYDKDFNNEADTPDNFQSRRPNTSFCFLDIRSPGLGDTAMYLCATSPSRASQETQYFGPGTRLLVL.